Shown below are 22 T cell receptor beta chains from a single sample sequenced in a study of regulatory T cells in long-lasting Graves disease. Time point indicated: persistent/refractory GD, antithyroid drugs over 5 years with positive TRAb. The TCR library was made from RNA extracted from PBMCs. The authors built TCR beta libraries using iRepertoire HTBI primers and Arm-PCR of CDR3 regions. In TCRdb, the multiplex PCR reads were re-called with MiXCR into one record per CDR3 protein. The sample yields roughly 400,000 distinct CDR3 sequences, 21% seen once. The sequencing here drew on peripheral blood mononuclear cells (PBMCs), taken when the disease was refractory, from a patient treated with antithyroid drugs. The origin of the receptors is a female donor with Graves disease.

CDR3 residues: CSARGGTGLNIQYF. CDR3 nucleotide sequence: TGCAGTGCTAGGGGGGGGACAGGGTTGAACATTCAGTACTTC. The chain recombines TRBV20-1 with TRBJ2-4, with TRBD1 matching 9 bases. J was trimmed by 7 bases and V by 3 bases; bases with no gene match: 7. This CDR3 has 14 amino acids. Germline lookup yields CDR1 DFQATT and CDR2 SNEGSKA (reference sequence).

The rearrangement uses TRBV29-1 and TRBJ2-4, with D uncertain. Looked up from germline, CDR1 is SQVTM and CDR2 is ANQGSEA. The ends were cut back, 0 bases at V and 0 bases at J, with 6 bases in the middle. The CDR3 runs to 14 residues. The CDR3 nucleotides read TGCAGCGTTGAAGAAGGTATAGCCAAAAACATTCAGTACTTC. Translating gives CSVEEGIAKNIQYF.

Many counts were recorded for this clonotype. The rearrangement uses TRBV28 and TRBJ2-5, with D tentatively TRBD1 or TRBD2 (5 bases each). The CDR3 loop spans 15 amino acids. Between the trimmed V and J ends, which lost 7 bases and 2 bases, there was a span of 17 bases. CDR1 is MDHEN and CDR2 is SYDVKM in the germline V gene. CDR3 DNA sequence: TGTGCCAGCACCGTAACCGGGACGACTCAAGAGACCCAGTACTTC. Amino acids: CASTVTGTTQETQYF.

This clonotype was detected ten times or more. The rearrangement uses TRBV7-2 and TRBJ2-5, with 7 bases matching TRBD1. Germline CDR1 is SGHTA and CDR2 is FQGNSA. This CDR3 has 15 amino acids. The ends lost 4 bases at V and 3 bases at J; junction bases unmatched: 8. CDR3: CASSWSGQSKETQYF. DNA for the CDR3: TGTGCCAGCAGCTGGTCGGGACAGTCGAAAGAGACCCAGTACTTC.

The chain carries TRBV7-8 and TRBJ2-2, with D perhaps TRBD1 (6 bases). The CDR3 contains 15 residues. Germline assignment: CDR1 SGHVS and CDR2 FQNEAQ. The V gene lost 1 base and the J gene lost 6 bases, with 12 bases spanning the gap. DNA of the CDR3: TGTGCCAGCAGCTTAGAGTACAGGGTCCCCGGGGAGCTGTTTTTT. Translating it yields CASSLEYRVPGELFF.

This clonotype has only a few counts. The CDR3 protein is CSAFPSGRLETQYF. DNA of the CDR3: TGCAGTGCTTTCCCTAGCGGGAGGCTTGAGACCCAGTACTTC. The chain couples TRBV20-1 to TRBJ2-5, with 11 bases matching TRBD2. In germline, CDR1 is DFQATT, CDR2 SNEGSKA (reference sequence). The V segment lost 5 bases and the J segment 5 bases; nucleotides outside the gene matches: 7. This CDR3 region has 14 residues.

This clonotype has ten or more counts. The chain carries TRBV6-1 and TRBJ2-7, with D perhaps TRBD1 or TRBD2 (5 bases each). This CDR3 comprises 13 residues. Trimming pared 11 bases from V and 2 bases from J, leaving 16 bases between. Germline values: CDR1 MNHNS, CDR2 SASEGT. As DNA, the CDR3 is TGTGCCGACACCTTGGGACCCCCCTACGAGCAGTACTTC. Translating gives CADTLGPPYEQYF.

The chain uses TRBV7-3 and TRBJ2-6; either TRBD1 or TRBD2 may supply D (5 bases each). The CDR3 spans 17 residues. CDR1 and CDR2 (germline): SGHTA, FQGTGA. Trimming stripped 2 bases from V and 1 base from J, with 12 bases between. CDR3 sequence: CASSLQAGRSGANVLTF. The CDR3 coding sequence is TGTGCCAGCAGCTTACAGGCAGGGAGATCTGGGGCCAACGTCCTGACTTTC.

This clonotype was counted only a few times. J is TRBJ2-7 and V is TRBV7-9, with TRBD1 matching 7 bases. The CDR3 is made up of 14 amino acids. The V gene's germline CDR1 is SEHNR and CDR2 FQNEAQ (reference sequence). The V and J ends lost 3 bases and 5 bases, in that order; junction bases with no gene match: 7. The CDR3 here is CASSFDRVLHEQYF. CDR3 DNA sequence: TGTGCCAGCAGCTTCGACAGGGTTCTTCACGAGCAGTACTTC.

This clonotype was seen a handful of times. The chain carries TRBV18 and TRBJ2-5; TRBD1 matches 8 bases. This CDR3 is built from 16 residues. The trim removed 6 bases at V and 4 bases at J, leaving 13 bases unmatched. The germline CDR1 and CDR2 sequences are KGHSH and LQKENI. The CDR3 reads CASSSPDRDVGETQYF. The DNA of the CDR3 is TGTGCCAGCTCTTCACCGGACAGGGACGTCGGAGAGACCCAGTACTTC.

This clonotype was recorded a few times. V gene TRBV5-1 combines with J gene TRBJ2-7, with TRBD1 identical over 8 bases. Germline V gene data show CDR1 as SGHRS and CDR2 as YFSETQ. The CDR3 is 16 amino acids. The trim removed 5 bases at V and 3 bases at J, leaving 13 bases unmatched. This chain's CDR3 is CASRAPDTGGGYEQYF. The CDR3 DNA reads TGCGCCAGCAGGGCCCCCGACACAGGGGGTGGCTACGAGCAGTACTTC.

A few counts support this clonotype. This chain links TRBV15 with TRBJ2-5; maybe TRBD2 (5 bases). The CDR3 totals 16 residues. The germline V gene encodes CDR1 LNHNV and CDR2 YYDKDF (reference sequence). V was pared by 5 bases and J by 0 bases, with 16 bases between. The CDR3 here is CATSPWETSYQETQYF. Here the CDR3 DNA reads TGTGCCACCAGCCCCTGGGAGACGTCCTACCAAGAGACCCAGTACTTC. Combining the CDR3 with reference TRBV15 and TRBJ2-5 gives the whole variable domain DAMVIQNPRYQVTQFGKPVTLSCSQTLNHNVMYWYQQKSSQAPKLLFHYYDKDFNNEADTPDNFQSRRPNTSFCFLDIRSPGLGDTAMYLCATSPWETSYQETQYFGPGTRLLVL.

The gene calls are TRBV19 and TRBJ1-5; no clear D. V dropped 10 bases and J dropped 1 base, with 17 bases sitting between them. Looked up from germline, CDR1 is LNHDA and CDR2 is SQIVND (reference sequence). CDR3 length: 15 residues. CDR3 sequence: CATRCGRGSNQPQHF. CDR3 DNA: TGTGCCACCCGCTGTGGGCGGGGAAGCAATCAGCCCCAGCATTTT. Together with reference TRBV19 and TRBJ1-5, the CDR3 gives the full variable domain: DGGITQSPKYLFRKEGQNVTLSCEQNLNHDAMYWYRQDPGQGLRLIYYSQIVNDFQKGDIAEGYSVSREKKESFPLTVTSAQKNPTAFYLCATRCGRGSNQPQHFGDGTRLSIL.

V usage is TRBV15 and J usage is TRBJ2-5; D possibly uses TRBD1 or TRBD2 (5 bases each). The last part of the DNA fits TRBJ2-1 better; the J call may be wrong. The CDR3 spans 12 residues. CDR1 and CDR2 (germline): LNHNV, YYDKDF (reference sequence). This chain's CDR3 is CATSSKWGEQFF. The CDR3 DNA reads TGTGCCACCAGCAGCAAATGGGGGGAGCAGTTCTTC.

This clonotype was observed many times. CDR3 loop: CASSLIESSGANVLTF. CDR3 nucleotides: TGTGCCAGCAGTTTGATTGAATCCTCTGGGGCCAACGTCCTGACTTTC. This chain connects TRBV28 to TRBJ2-6; D is unresolved. The V end was cut by 3 bases, the J end by 0 bases, with 9 bases between. The CDR3 covers 16 residues. Per germline, CDR1 MDHEN and CDR2 SYDVKM.

This clonotype was counted ten times or more. The chain carries TRBV28 and TRBJ1-6, with TRBD1 as a possible D gene (5 bases). Germline V gives CDR1 MDHEN, CDR2 SYDVKM. The germline V and J ends were trimmed by 5 bases and 6 bases, with 14 bases remaining between them. The CDR3 loop spans 15 amino acids. CDR3 bases: TGTGCCAGCAGTGGGGAGGGGCAGGGTAATTCACCCCTCCACTTT. Translating gives CASSGEGQGNSPLHF.

The gene calls are TRBV20-1 and TRBJ1-1, with a tentative D call TRBD1 (5 bases). The germline V gene encodes CDR1 DFQATT and CDR2 SNEGSKA (reference sequence). The CDR3 has 16 amino acids. With 2 bases removed from V and 4 bases from J, the gap between germline ends came to 20 bases. The CDR3 loop reads CSARRGSGGSTTEAFF. The CDR3, as DNA: TGCAGTGCTAGAAGGGGCTCGGGGGGATCGACCACTGAAGCTTTCTTT.

This clonotype came up many times. CDR3 region: CASSYRGIGEQYF. CDR3 in DNA: TGTGCCAGCAGTTACAGGGGAATAGGGGAGCAGTACTTC. V gene TRBV6-5 combines with J gene TRBJ2-7; tentative D call: TRBD1 (5 bases). CDR3 length: 13 residues. Trimming shortened V by 2 bases and J by 7 bases, and 12 bases separated the two germline ends. Per germline, CDR1 MNHEY and CDR2 SVGAGI.

This chain connects TRBV13 to TRBJ2-1, with 12 bases aligning to TRBD2. The CDR3 has 19 residues. V dropped 4 bases and J dropped 4; count of bases not matched to a gene: 14. Germline CDR1 and CDR2: PRHDT and FYEKMQ (reference sequence). The CDR3 DNA is TGTGCCAGCAGCTCTCAGGGACTAGCGGGTCTCTCCCGTTACAATGAGCAGTTCTTC. This gives the protein CASSSQGLAGLSRYNEQFF. The complete variable domain, with remaining parts taken from reference TRBV13 and TRBJ2-1, reads AAGVIQSPRHLIKEKRETATLKCYPIPRHDTVYWYQQGPGQDPQFLISFYEKMQSDKGSIPDRFSAQQFSDYHSELNMSSLELGDSALYFCASSSQGLAGLSRYNEQFFGPGTRLTVL.

Ten or more counts support this clonotype. The rearrangement uses TRBV2 and TRBJ1-6, with D unresolved. Germline assignment: CDR1 SNHLY and CDR2 FYNNEI. The V and J ends lost 4 bases and 4 bases respectively, with 8 bases between them. This CDR3 comprises 14 residues. This chain's CDR3 is CASSAAEYNSPLHF. The CDR3 nucleotides read TGTGCCAGCAGTGCCGCAGAGTATAATTCACCCCTCCACTTT.

This clonotype was detected only a few times. This chain uses TRBV5-1 with TRBJ2-1; possible D gene TRBD2, 6 bases. Per germline, CDR1 SGHRS and CDR2 YFSETQ. This CDR3 is built from 15 residues. Trimming took 0 bases from V and 1 from J, leaving 8 bases between them. CDR3 in amino acids: CASSLERESYNEQFF. The CDR3 DNA follows: TGCGCCAGCAGCTTGGAACGGGAGTCCTACAATGAGCAGTTCTTC.

This clonotype has ten or more counts. This chain uses TRBV6-5 with TRBJ2-2; 7 bases align to TRBD2. This CDR3 comprises 15 residues. Unmatched junction bases numbered 6, after V lost 4 bases and J lost 4 bases. Germline V gene lookup returns CDR1 MNHEY and CDR2 SVGAGI. The CDR3 reads CASSSGGSGTGELFF. The CDR3 region has the DNA TGTGCCAGCAGTTCCGGCGGGAGTGGCACCGGGGAGCTGTTTTTT.